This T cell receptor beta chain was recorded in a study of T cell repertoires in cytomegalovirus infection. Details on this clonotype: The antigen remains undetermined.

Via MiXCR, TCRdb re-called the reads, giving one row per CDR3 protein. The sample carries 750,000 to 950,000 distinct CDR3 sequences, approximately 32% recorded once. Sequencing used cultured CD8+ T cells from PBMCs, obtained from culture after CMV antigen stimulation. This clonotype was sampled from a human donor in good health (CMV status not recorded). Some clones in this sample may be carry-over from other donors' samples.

CDR3 in DNA: TGTGCCAGCAGCCTCGGGACAGGGGGCTGGCCGAACACTGAAGCTTTCTTT. The encoded protein is CASSLGTGGWPNTEAFF. The chain employs TRBV7-8 and TRBJ1-1, with TRBD1 matching 12 bases. This CDR3 comprises 17 residues. Germline V gives CDR1 SGHVS, CDR2 FQNEAQ. Trimming cost V 5 bases and J 1 base; bases outside gene matches: 8.